This T cell receptor beta chain stems from a study of T cell responses to AZD1222 COVID-19 vaccine. As for the study in general: It was second doses at about 4 or about 12 weeks that were pooled.

The study, taken as a whole, reports: An increase in Spike-specific TCR breadth and depth was observed after two AZD1222 doses. Regions 160-218 and 743-854 dominated among vaccine-associated CD4 TCRs spanning spike.

With respect to this clone: Its target is unknown.

The method was immunoSEQ multiplex PCR; TCRdb's version includes in-frame clones alone and lacks a portion of them. Here the sample spans tens of thousands of clones, over 90% being singletons. The sequences come from peripheral blood, collected on day 0 of AZD1222 vaccination. This clonotype originated in an adult in good health.

The CDR3 region has the DNA TGTGCCAGCAGCTCTAGGCGCTTGAACACTGAAGCTTTCTTT. Translating it yields CASSSRRLNTEAFF. V gene TRBV5-6 combines with J gene TRBJ1-1, with no clear D. With 3 bases removed from V and 0 bases from J, the gap between germline ends came to 9 bases. CDR1 and CDR2 from the germline V gene are SGHDT and YYEEEE. CDR3 length equals 14 residues.